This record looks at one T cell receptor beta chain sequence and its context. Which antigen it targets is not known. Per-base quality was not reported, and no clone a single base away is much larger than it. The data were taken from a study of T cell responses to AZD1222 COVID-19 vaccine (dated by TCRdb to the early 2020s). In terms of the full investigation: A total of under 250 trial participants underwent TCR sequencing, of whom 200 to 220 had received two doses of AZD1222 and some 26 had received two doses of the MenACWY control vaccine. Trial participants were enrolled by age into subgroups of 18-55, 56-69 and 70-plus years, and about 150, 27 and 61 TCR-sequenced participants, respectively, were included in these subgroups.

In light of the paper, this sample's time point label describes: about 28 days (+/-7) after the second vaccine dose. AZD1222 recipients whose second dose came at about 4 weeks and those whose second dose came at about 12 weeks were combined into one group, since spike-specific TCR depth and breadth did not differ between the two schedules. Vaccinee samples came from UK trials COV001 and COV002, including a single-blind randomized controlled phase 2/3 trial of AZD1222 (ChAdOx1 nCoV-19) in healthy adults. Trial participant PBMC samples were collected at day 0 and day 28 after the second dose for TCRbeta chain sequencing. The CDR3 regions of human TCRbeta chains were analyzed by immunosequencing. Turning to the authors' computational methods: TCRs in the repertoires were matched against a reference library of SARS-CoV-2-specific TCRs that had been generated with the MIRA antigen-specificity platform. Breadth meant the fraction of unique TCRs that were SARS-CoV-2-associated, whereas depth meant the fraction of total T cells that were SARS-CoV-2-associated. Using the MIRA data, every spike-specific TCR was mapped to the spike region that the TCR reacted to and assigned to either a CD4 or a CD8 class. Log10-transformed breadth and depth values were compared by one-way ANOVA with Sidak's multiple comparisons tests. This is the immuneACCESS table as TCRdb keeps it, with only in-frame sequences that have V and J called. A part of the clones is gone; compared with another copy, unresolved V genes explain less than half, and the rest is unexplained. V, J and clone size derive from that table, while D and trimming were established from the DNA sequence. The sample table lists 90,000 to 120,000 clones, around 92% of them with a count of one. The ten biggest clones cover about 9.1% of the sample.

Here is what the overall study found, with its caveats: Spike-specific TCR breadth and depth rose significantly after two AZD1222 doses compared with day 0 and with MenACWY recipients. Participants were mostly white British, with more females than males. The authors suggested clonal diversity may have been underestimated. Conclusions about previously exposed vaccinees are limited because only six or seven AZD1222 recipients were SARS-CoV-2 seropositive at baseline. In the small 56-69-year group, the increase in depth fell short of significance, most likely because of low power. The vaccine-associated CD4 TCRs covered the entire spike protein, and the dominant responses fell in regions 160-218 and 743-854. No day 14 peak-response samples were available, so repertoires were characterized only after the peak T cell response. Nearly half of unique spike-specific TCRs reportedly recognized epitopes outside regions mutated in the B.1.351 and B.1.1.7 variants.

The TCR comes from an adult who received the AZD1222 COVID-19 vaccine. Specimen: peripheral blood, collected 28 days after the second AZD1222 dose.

This receptor has the CDR3 CASVIGVWTGELFF. The DNA sequence is as follows: TGTGCCAGCGTCATCGGAGTTTGGACCGGGGAGCTGTTTTTT. This receptor chain uses TRBV7-2 and TRBJ2-2, with no D gene named confidently. In the germline V gene, CDR1 corresponds to SGHTA and CDR2 to FQGNSA. The CDR3 starts with the cysteine, ends with the phenylalanine, and has 14 residues. The DNA shown is the 42-base CDR3, in frame from base 1. V is cut by 8 bases and J by 5 bases, and the space between the germline ends is 15 bases. Here the CDR3 is joined to the reference TRBV7-2 and TRBJ2-2 genes, and the full variable domain is: GAGVSQSPSNKVTEKGKDVELRCDPISGHTALYWYRQSLGQGLEFLIYFQGNSAPDKSGLPSDRFSAERTGGSVSTLTIQRTQQEDSAVYLCASVIGVWTGELFFGEGSRLTVL.